Below, 22 T cell receptor beta chains from the same sample are listed, as sequenced in a study of blood T cell repertoires in COVID-19. Using immunoSEQ multiplex PCR, the repertoire was profiled, and TCRdb retains in-frame clones only, with some absent. The data hold around 100,000 clones, with roughly 71% observed a single time. The sample taken for sequencing was peripheral blood. These receptors were collected from a man older than 75 with acute or convalescent COVID-19.

The rearrangement joins TRBV9 to TRBJ1-3; 9 bases are a match to TRBD1. Germline V CDR1 and CDR2: SGDLS, YYNGEE. The junction had 8 bases not matched to a gene; V was cut back by 4 bases and J by 3 bases. This CDR3 spans 16 amino acids. The CDR3 DNA sequence: TGTGCCAGCAGCATACAGGGACAGGGAGGTGGAAACACCATATATTTT. Encoded protein: CASSIQGQGGGNTIYF. The variable domain in full, completed from reference TRBV9 and TRBJ1-3, reads DSGVTQTPKHLITATGQRVTLRCSPRSGDLSVYWYQQSLDQGLQFLIQYYNGEERAKGNILERFSAQQFPDLHSELNLSSLELGDSALYFCASSIQGQGGGNTIYFGEGSWLTVV.

J is TRBJ1-5 and V is TRBV7-3; a weak D match, TRBD1 (5 bases). The germline V gene encodes CDR1 SGHTA and CDR2 FQGTGA. The CDR3 consists of 13 residues. V lost 3 bases to trimming and J lost 8 bases, with 11 bases between them. Written as DNA, the CDR3 is TGTGCCAGCAGCTTTGGGGCGGGGGAGCCCCAGCATTTT. It translates to CASSFGAGEPQHF. The whole variable domain, remainder taken from reference TRBV7-3 and TRBJ1-5, is GAGVSQTPSNKVTEKGKYVELRCDPISGHTALYWYRQSLGQGPEFLIYFQGTGAADDSGLPNDRFFAVRPEGSVSTLKIQRTERGDSAVYLCASSFGAGEPQHFGDGTRLSIL.

There are a few counts of this clone. The rearrangement uses TRBV5-6 and TRBJ2-2, with 9 bases fitting TRBD1. With V trimmed by 5 bases and J by 5 bases, 7 bases remained unmatched. Per germline, CDR1 SGHDT and CDR2 YYEEEE. CDR3 length equals 15 residues. CDR3 DNA: TGTGCCAGCAGTTTTGGACAGGGGAGGACCGGGGAGCTGTTTTTT. Protein product: CASSFGQGRTGELFF.

This chain connects TRBV28 to TRBJ2-7, with no clear D. From germline, CDR1 is MDHEN and CDR2 SYDVKM. Between the trimmed V and J ends, which lost 1 base and 4 bases, there was a span of 8 bases. The CDR3 spans 13 residues. The CDR3 sequence: CASSLLSRYEQYF. The DNA for the CDR3 is TGTGCCAGCAGTTTATTGAGCAGGTACGAGCAGTACTTC.

The chain joins TRBV24-1 to TRBJ1-5, with unresolved D. Trimming shortened V by 3 bases and J by 4 bases, and 12 bases separated the two germline ends. Germline CDR1 is KGHDR and CDR2 is SFDVKD. The CDR3 sequence is 15 residues long. The CDR3 is CATSDTRTGNQPQHF. CDR3 in DNA: TGTGCCACCAGTGATACTCGGACGGGAAATCAGCCCCAGCATTTT.

The rearrangement uses TRBV4-3 and TRBJ2-7; 12 bases map to TRBD2. The CDR3 spans 15 residues. Germline CDR1 is LGHNA and CDR2 is YSLEER. The trim removed 3 bases at V and 4 bases at J, leaving 4 bases unmatched. The CDR3 spells CASSHGLAGNYEQYF. As DNA, the CDR3 is TGCGCCAGCAGCCACGGACTAGCGGGAAATTACGAGCAGTACTTC.

The CDR3: CASSQEAGSGWYTIYF. The CDR3 bases are TGCGCCAGCAGCCAAGAGGCAGGTAGCGGATGGTACACCATATATTTT. The rearrangement uses TRBV4-3 and TRBJ1-3, with D unresolved. CDR1 is LGHNA, CDR2 YSLEER, per germline. This CDR3 is 16 amino acids long. Trimming took off 0 bases at V and 8 bases at J, with 17 bases between the two ends.

The chain combines TRBV7-2 with TRBJ2-7; the match to TRBD2 covers 11 bases. From germline, CDR1 is SGHTA and CDR2 FQGNSA. V was clipped by 6 bases and J by 5 bases; unmatched bases: 12. There are 16 residues in the CDR3. This CDR3 reads CASSSVLAGGTNEQYF. Here the CDR3 DNA reads TGTGCCAGCAGTTCCGTTCTAGCGGGAGGTACTAACGAGCAGTACTTC.

This clone showed up many times. This chain connects TRBV6-5 to TRBJ1-5, with 10 positions matching TRBD1. CDR1 and CDR2 from the germline V gene are MNHEY and SVGAGI. This CDR3 spans 13 amino acids. V trimming: 6 bases; J trimming: 8 bases; junction bases outside the gene matches: 4. The CDR3 DNA follows: TGTGCCAGCAGCCGGACAGGGGGGGAGCCCCAGCATTTT. It specifies CASSRTGGEPQHF.

The chain links TRBV9 to TRBJ2-5, with 9 positions matching TRBD2. The CDR3 contains 14 residues. V was pared by 0 bases and J by 4 bases, with 1 base of the junction left unmatched. Germline V gene data show CDR1 as SGDLS and CDR2 as YYNGEE. In DNA form, the CDR3 reads TGTGCCAGCAGCGTAGCACTAGCGGGAGAGACCCAGTACTTC. It specifies CASSVALAGETQYF.

The chain joins TRBV6-2 or TRBV6-3 to TRBJ1-1, with 8 nucleotides matching TRBD1. CDR1 is MNHEY and CDR2 is SVGEGT in the germline V gene. CDR3 length equals 14 residues. The ends lost 6 bases at V and 3 bases at J; junction bases unmatched: 6. The CDR3 protein is CASSRGTGDTEAFF. The CDR3 DNA is TGTGCCAGCAGCCGTGGGACAGGCGACACTGAAGCTTTCTTT.

The genes are TRBV4-3 and TRBJ2-3, with TRBD1 as a possible D gene (5 bases). The V gene's germline CDR1 is LGHNA and CDR2 YSLEER. The germline V and J ends were trimmed by 0 bases and 0 bases, with 19 bases remaining between them. The CDR3 extends over 19 amino acids. CDR3 sequence reads: CASSQDWGGLGISTDTQYF. As DNA, the CDR3 is TGCGCCAGCAGCCAAGATTGGGGCGGTCTAGGGATTAGCACAGATACGCAGTATTTT.

The chain carries TRBV29-1 and TRBJ1-1; D remains ambiguous. V lost 7 bases, J lost 4 bases, and 7 bases lay in between. The CDR3 is made up of 10 amino acids. The germline gives CDR1 SQVTM, CDR2 ANQGSEA. As DNA, the CDR3 is TGCAGCGCCGTCGTCACTGAAGCTTTCTTT. Its translation is CSAVVTEAFF.

The rearrangement joins TRBV7-2 to TRBJ2-6; the D is unclear. Per germline, CDR1 SGHTA and CDR2 FQGNSA. The ends were cut back, 6 bases at V and 4 bases at J, with 13 bases in the middle. The CDR3 spans 15 residues. The CDR3 protein is CASRGITGGANVLTF. The CDR3, as DNA: TGTGCCAGCAGGGGTATAACCGGGGGGGCCAACGTCCTGACTTTC.

The chain uses TRBV7-8 and TRBJ2-7; TRBD2 is a possible D gene (5 bases). The V gene lost 3 bases and the J gene lost 3 bases, with 9 bases spanning the gap. In germline, CDR1 is SGHVS, CDR2 FQNEAQ. The CDR3 has 13 amino acids. CDR3 protein: CASSFGDLYEQYF. Here the CDR3 DNA reads TGTGCCAGCAGCTTCGGGGATCTCTACGAGCAGTACTTC.

This clone showed up just a few times. The chain combines TRBV30 with TRBJ1-5, with a weak D call TRBD1 (5 bases). Germline V gene sequence: CDR1 GTSNPN, CDR2 SVGIG (reference sequence). This CDR3 region has 17 residues. The ends were cut back, 3 bases at V and 7 bases at J, with 25 bases in the middle. The chain's CDR3 is CAWSPQTLQGSGQPQHF. In DNA, the CDR3 is TGTGCCTGGAGCCCCCAAACCCTCCAGGGAAGCGGGCAGCCCCAGCATTTT.

The chain employs TRBV15 and TRBJ2-6; no clear D. The CDR3 has 14 residues. The ends were cut back, 5 bases at V and 0 bases at J, with 5 bases in the middle. Germline V gives CDR1 LNHNV, CDR2 YYDKDF (reference sequence). The CDR3 protein is CATSWSSGANVLTF. As DNA, the CDR3 is TGTGCCACCAGCTGGAGCTCTGGGGCCAACGTCCTGACTTTC.

The V call is TRBV24-1, the J call TRBJ2-6, with D perhaps TRBD2 (5 bases). This CDR3 is built from 16 residues. Germline values: CDR1 KGHDR, CDR2 SFDVKD. V lost 5 bases to trimming and J lost 0 bases, with 10 bases between them. The chain's CDR3 is CATSVRGDSGANVLTF. DNA of the CDR3: TGTGCCACCAGTGTCCGGGGAGACTCTGGGGCCAACGTCCTGACTTTC.

As DNA, the CDR3 is TGTGCCAGTATCAGACTAGCGGGAGTAGGGAATGAGCAGTTCTTC. It translates to CASIRLAGVGNEQFF. The V and J genes are TRBV2 and TRBJ2-1, with TRBD2 matching 12 bases. The CDR3 sequence is 15 residues long. Germline V lookup: CDR1 SNHLY, CDR2 FYNNEI. With 9 bases clipped from V and 7 bases from J, the junction kept 10 bases outside the gene matches. Together with reference TRBV2 and TRBJ2-1, the CDR3 gives the full variable domain: EPEVTQTPSHQVTQMGQEVILRCVPISNHLYFYWYRQILGQKVEFLVSFYNNEISEKSEIFDDQFSVERPDGSNFTLKIRSTKLEDSAMYFCASIRLAGVGNEQFFGPGTRLTVL.

This rearrangement joins TRBV7-2 to TRBJ1-6; 7 bases align to TRBD1. The ends lost 4 bases at V and 3 bases at J; junction bases unmatched: 3. Germline CDR1 is SGHTA and CDR2 is FQGNSA. The CDR3 loop spans 15 amino acids. CDR3 in amino acids: CASSSSGGYNSPLHF. The CDR3 region has the DNA TGTGCCAGCAGCTCCTCAGGGGGCTATAATTCACCCCTCCACTTT.

The chain couples TRBV4-3 to TRBJ2-2; D ambiguous. The CDR3 has 15 amino acids. Per germline, CDR1 LGHNA and CDR2 YSLEER. V lost 2 bases and J 0 bases, leaving 7 bases between the germline ends. For the CDR3, the DNA is TGCGCCAGCAGCCAACAACAGACGAACACCGGGGAGCTGTTTTTT. Protein product: CASSQQQTNTGELFF.

The rearrangement links TRBV7-3 to TRBJ2-2; no firm D call. The CDR3 loop spans 13 amino acids. The V end lost 2 bases, the J end lost 6 bases, and 7 bases lay between the germline ends. Germline V gene lookup returns CDR1 SGHTA and CDR2 FQGTGA. Here the CDR3 DNA reads TGTGCCAGCAGCTTATGGTCGGCCGGGGAGCTGTTTTTT. Residues: CASSLWSAGELFF. Full variable domain (rest looked up from reference TRBV7-3 and TRBJ2-2): GAGVSQTPSNKVTEKGKYVELRCDPISGHTALYWYRQSLGQGPEFLIYFQGTGAADDSGLPNDRFFAVRPEGSVSTLKIQRTERGDSAVYLCASSLWSAGELFFGEGSRLTVL.